This TCR beta chain was retrieved from a study of CD8+CD57+ T cells in acquired aplastic anemia. Study details: Approximately 10 million reads were obtained on average for healthy donor CD4+ cells.

This clonotype was found once. Germline assignment: CDR1 MNHEY and CDR2 SVGAGI. The length of the CDR3 is 14 residues. V dropped 5 bases and J dropped 4 bases, with 14 bases sitting between them. Investigators profiled TCR beta VDJ and CDR3 from genomic DNA template. TCRdb fed the reads into MiXCR, producing one record per CDR3 protein. The sample has approximately 380,000 distinct CDR3 sequences, around 72% seen once. Sequences were obtained from sorted CD4+, CD8+, or CD8+CD57+ T cells (not recorded which) from PBMCs. The chain couples TRBV6-5 to TRBJ1-2; D perhaps matches TRBD1 (6 bases). The sequence was collected from a human donor in good health, serving as a control. The CDR3 DNA reads as TGTGCCAGCAGTATACGGGGGCAGATCTATGGCTACACCTTC. It yields the protein CASSIRGQIYGYTF.